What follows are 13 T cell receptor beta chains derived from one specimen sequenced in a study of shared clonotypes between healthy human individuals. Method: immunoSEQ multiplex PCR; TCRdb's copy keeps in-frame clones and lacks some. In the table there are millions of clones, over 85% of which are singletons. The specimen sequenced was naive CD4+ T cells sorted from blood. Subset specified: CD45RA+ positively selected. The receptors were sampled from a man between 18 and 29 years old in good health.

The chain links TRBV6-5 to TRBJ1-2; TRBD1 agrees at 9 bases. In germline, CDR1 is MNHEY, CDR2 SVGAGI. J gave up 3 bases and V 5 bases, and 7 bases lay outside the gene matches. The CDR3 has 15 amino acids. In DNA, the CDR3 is TGTGCCAGCAGTAGACAACAGGGGGCGGACTATGGCTACACCTTC. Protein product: CASSRQQGADYGYTF.

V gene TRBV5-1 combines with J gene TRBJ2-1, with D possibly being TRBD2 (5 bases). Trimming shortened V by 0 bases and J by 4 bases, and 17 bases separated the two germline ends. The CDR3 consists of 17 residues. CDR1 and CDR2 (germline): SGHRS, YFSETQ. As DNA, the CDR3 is TGCGCCAGCAGCTTGGAGGCTAGCCATTGGGAGTACAATGAGCAGTTCTTC. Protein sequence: CASSLEASHWEYNEQFF.

The DNA of the CDR3 is TGCGCCAGCAGCTTGGAGAGACAGGGAAACGAGCAGTACTTC. It translates to CASSLERQGNEQYF. The chain employs TRBV5-1 and TRBJ2-7; 7 bases fit TRBD1. The germline CDR1 and CDR2 sequences are SGHRS and YFSETQ. The V and J ends lost 0 bases and 5 bases, in that order; junction bases with no gene match: 5. The CDR3 loop spans 14 amino acids.

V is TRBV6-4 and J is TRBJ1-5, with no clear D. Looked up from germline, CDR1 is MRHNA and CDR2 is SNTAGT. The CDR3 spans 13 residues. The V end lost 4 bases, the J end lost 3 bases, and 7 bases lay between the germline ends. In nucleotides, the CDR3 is TGTGCCAGCAGTGTTGGGCCCAATCAGCCCCAGCATTTT. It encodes CASSVGPNQPQHF.

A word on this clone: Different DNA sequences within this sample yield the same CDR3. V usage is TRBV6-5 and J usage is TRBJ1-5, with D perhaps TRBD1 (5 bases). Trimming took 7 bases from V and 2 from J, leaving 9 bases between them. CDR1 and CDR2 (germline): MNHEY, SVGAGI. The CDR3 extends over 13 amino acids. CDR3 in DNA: TGTGCCAGCAAAGGAGGGGGCAATCAGCCCCAGCATTTT. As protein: CASKGGGNQPQHF.

CDR3 sequence (DNA): TGCGCCAGCACGTCTAGCGGGGGCCTCCAGGAGACCCAGTACTTC. It encodes CASTSSGGLQETQYF. This chain links TRBV5-1 with TRBJ2-5, with 10 bases fitting TRBD2. With V trimmed by 6 bases and J by 5 bases, 10 bases remained unmatched. There are 15 residues in the CDR3. The germline CDR1 and CDR2 sequences are SGHRS and YFSETQ.

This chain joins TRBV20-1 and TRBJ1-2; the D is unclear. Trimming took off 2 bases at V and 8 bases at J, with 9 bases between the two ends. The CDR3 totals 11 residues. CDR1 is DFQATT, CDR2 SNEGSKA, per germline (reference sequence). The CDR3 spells CSARFRKGYTF. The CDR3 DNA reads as TGCAGTGCTAGATTCCGAAAGGGCTACACCTTC.

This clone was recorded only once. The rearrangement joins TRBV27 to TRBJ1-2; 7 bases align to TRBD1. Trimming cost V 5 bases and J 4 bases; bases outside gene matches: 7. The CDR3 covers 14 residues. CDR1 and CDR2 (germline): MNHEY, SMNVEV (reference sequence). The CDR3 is CASSAAGQFYGYTF. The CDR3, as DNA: TGTGCCAGCAGTGCGGCGGGACAGTTCTATGGCTACACCTTC.

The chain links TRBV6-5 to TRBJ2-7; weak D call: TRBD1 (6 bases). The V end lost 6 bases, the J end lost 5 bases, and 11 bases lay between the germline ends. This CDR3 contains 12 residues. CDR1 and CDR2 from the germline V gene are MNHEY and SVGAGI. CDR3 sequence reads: CASRIPGDEQYF. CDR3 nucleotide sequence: TGTGCCAGCAGGATTCCAGGGGACGAGCAGTACTTC.

The CDR3: CASSFPSHPLYEQYF. DNA for the CDR3: TGTGCCAGCAGTTTCCCCAGCCACCCACTCTACGAGCAGTACTTC. The chain employs TRBV28 and TRBJ2-7; D gene unclear. CDR3 length equals 15 residues. Per germline, CDR1 MDHEN and CDR2 SYDVKM. V lost 3 bases, J lost 3 bases, and 15 bases lay in between.

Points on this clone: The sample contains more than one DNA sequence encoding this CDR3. The CDR3 reads CSAQGAGEQYF. CDR3 nucleotide sequence: TGCAGTGCTCAGGGGGCGGGCGAGCAGTACTTC. The V call is TRBV20-1, the J call TRBJ2-7; 8 nucleotides align to TRBD1. V lost 5 bases and J lost 6; bases outside the gene matches: 3. This CDR3 has 11 residues. Germline V gene lookup returns CDR1 DFQATT and CDR2 SNEGSKA (reference sequence).

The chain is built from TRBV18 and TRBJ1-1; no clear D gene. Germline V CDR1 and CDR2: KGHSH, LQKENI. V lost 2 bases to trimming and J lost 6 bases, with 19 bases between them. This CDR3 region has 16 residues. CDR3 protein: CASSPGQAGSWAEAFF. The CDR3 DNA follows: TGTGCCAGCTCACCAGGTCAGGCCGGCTCTTGGGCTGAAGCTTTCTTT.

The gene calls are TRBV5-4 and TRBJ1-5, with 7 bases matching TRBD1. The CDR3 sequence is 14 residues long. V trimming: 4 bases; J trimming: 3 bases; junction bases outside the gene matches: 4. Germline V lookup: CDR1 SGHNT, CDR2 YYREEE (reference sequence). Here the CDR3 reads CASSTQGTNQPQHF. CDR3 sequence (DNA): TGTGCCAGCAGCACACAGGGGACCAATCAGCCCCAGCATTTT. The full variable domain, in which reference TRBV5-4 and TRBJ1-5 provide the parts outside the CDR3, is ETGVTQSPTHLIKTRGQQVTLRCSSQSGHNTVSWYQQALGQGPQFIFQYYREEENGRGNFPPRFSGLQFPNYSSELNVNALELDDSALYLCASSTQGTNQPQHFGDGTRLSIL.